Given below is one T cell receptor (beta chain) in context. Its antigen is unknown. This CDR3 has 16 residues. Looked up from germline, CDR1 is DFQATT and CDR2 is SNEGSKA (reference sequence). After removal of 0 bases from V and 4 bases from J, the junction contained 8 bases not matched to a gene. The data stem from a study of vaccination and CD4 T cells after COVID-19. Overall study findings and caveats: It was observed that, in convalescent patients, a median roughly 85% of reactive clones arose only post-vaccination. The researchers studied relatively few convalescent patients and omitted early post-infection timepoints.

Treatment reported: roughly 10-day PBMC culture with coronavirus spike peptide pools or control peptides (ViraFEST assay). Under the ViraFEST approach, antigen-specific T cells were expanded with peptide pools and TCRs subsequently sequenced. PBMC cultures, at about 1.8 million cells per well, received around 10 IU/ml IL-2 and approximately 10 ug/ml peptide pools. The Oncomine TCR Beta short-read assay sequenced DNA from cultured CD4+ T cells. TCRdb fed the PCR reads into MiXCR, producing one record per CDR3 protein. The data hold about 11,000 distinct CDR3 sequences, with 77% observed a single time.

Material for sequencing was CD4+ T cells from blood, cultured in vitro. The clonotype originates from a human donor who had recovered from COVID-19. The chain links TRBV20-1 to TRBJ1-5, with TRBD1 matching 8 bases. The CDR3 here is CSARELNRGENQPQHF. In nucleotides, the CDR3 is TGCAGTGCTAGAGAACTGAACAGGGGGGAAAATCAGCCCCAGCATTTT.